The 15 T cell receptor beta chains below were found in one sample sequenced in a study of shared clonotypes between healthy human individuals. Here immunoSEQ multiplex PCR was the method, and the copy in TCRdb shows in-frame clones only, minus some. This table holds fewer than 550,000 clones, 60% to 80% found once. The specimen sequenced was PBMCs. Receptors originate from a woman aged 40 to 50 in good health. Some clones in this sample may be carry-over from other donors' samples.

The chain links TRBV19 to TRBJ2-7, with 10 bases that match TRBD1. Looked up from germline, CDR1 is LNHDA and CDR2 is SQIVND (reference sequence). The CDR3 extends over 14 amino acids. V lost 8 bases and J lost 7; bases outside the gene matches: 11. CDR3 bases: TGTGCCAGTGCATCCGGGACAGGGGTTCTTGAGCAGTACTTC. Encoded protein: CASASGTGVLEQYF.

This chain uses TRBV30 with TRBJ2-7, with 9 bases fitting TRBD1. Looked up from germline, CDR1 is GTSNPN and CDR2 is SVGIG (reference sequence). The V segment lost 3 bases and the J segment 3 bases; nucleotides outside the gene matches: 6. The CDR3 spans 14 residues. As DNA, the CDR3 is TGTGCCTGGAGCCCGGACAGGGGTTTCTACGAGCAGTACTTC. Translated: CAWSPDRGFYEQYF.

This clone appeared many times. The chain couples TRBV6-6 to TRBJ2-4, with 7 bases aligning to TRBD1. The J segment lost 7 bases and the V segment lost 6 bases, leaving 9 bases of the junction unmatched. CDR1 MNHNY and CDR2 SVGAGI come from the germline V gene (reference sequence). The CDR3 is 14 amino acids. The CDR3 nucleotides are TGTGCCAGCAGGGAGACAGGGAACGGCAACATTCAGTACTTC. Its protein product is CASRETGNGNIQYF.

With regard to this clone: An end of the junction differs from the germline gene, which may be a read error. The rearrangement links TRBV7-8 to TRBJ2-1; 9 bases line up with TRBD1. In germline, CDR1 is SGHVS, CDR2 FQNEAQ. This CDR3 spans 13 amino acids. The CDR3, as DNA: TGTGCCAGCAGCTCTGACAGGGGGAATGAGCGGTTCTTC. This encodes CASSSDRGNERFF.

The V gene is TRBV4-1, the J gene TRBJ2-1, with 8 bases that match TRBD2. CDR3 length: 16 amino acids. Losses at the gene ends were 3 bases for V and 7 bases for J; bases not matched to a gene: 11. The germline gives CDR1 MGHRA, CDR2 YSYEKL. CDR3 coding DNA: TGCGCCAGCAGCCACCCCCGGGCGGGAGGTCGTAATGAGCAGTTCTTC. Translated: CASSHPRAGGRNEQFF.

The CDR3 nucleotides are TGTGCCAGCAGCAAAGCGCCTGGGGTAGCGGGAAGCACAGATACGCAGTATTTT. It encodes CASSKAPGVAGSTDTQYF. The J gene is TRBJ2-3, the V gene TRBV21-1; the listed D gene, TRBD2, was not tested against the DNA. TRBV21-1 is shown as a pseudogene. The CDR3 totals 18 residues.

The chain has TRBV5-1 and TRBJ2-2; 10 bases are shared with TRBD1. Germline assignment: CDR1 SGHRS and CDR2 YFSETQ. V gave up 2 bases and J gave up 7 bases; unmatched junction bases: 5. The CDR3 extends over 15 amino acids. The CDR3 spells CASSFETGGGGELFF. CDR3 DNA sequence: TGCGCCAGCAGCTTTGAGACAGGGGGCGGCGGGGAGCTGTTTTTT.

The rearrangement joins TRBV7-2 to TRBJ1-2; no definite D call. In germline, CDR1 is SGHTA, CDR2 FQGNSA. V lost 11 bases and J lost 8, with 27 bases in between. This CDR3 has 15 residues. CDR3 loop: CALSRRRPELEGYTF. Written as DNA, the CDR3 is TGTGCCCTATCCAGACGGCGGCCCGAACTAGAGGGCTACACCTTC.

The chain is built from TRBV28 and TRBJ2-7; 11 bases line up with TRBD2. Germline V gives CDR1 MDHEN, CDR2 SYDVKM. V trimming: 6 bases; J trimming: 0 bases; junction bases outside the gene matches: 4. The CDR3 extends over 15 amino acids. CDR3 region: CASRLAGALSYEQYF. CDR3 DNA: TGTGCCAGCAGACTAGCGGGAGCGCTCTCCTACGAGCAGTACTTC.

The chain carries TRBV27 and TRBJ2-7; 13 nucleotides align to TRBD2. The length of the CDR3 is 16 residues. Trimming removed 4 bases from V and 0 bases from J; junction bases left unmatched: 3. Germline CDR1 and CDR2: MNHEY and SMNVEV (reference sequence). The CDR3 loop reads CASSWGLAGNSYEQYF. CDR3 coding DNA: TGTGCCAGCAGTTGGGGACTAGCGGGAAACTCCTACGAGCAGTACTTC.

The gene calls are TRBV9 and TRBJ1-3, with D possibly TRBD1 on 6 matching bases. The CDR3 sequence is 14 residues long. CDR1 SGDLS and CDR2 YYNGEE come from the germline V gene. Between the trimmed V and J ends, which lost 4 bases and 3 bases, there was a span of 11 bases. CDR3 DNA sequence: TGTGCCAGCAGCCCTCGGACAGATGGAAACACCATATATTTT. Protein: CASSPRTDGNTIYF.

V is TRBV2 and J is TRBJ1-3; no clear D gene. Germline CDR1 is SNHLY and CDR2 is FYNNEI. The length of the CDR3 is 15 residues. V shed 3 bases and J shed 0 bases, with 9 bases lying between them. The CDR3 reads CASSEGLISGNTIYF. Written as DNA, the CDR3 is TGTGCCAGCAGTGAGGGGTTGATCTCTGGAAACACCATATATTTT.

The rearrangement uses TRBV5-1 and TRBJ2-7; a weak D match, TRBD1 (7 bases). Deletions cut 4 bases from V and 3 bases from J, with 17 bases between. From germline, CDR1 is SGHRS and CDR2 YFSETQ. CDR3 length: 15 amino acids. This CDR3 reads CASSLTRGVVYEQYF. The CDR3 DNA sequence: TGCGCCAGCAGCCTTACCAGGGGGGTAGTCTACGAGCAGTACTTC.

The CDR3 protein is CASSNGQGPYEQYF. DNA of the CDR3: TGCGCCAGCAGTAACGGACAGGGACCCTACGAGCAGTACTTC. V usage is TRBV10-2 and J usage is TRBJ2-7, with TRBD1 identical over 8 bases. The CDR3 runs 14 residues. Germline values: CDR1 WSHSY, CDR2 SAAADI. After removal of 5 bases from V and 2 bases from J, the junction contained 5 bases not matched to a gene.

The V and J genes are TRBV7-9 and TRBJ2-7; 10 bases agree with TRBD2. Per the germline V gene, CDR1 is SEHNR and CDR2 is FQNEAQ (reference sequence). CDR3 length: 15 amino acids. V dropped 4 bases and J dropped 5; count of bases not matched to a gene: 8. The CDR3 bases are TGTGCCAGCAGCTCTAGCGGGAGAGGGGTAGACGAGCAGTACTTC. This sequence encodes CASSSSGRGVDEQYF.